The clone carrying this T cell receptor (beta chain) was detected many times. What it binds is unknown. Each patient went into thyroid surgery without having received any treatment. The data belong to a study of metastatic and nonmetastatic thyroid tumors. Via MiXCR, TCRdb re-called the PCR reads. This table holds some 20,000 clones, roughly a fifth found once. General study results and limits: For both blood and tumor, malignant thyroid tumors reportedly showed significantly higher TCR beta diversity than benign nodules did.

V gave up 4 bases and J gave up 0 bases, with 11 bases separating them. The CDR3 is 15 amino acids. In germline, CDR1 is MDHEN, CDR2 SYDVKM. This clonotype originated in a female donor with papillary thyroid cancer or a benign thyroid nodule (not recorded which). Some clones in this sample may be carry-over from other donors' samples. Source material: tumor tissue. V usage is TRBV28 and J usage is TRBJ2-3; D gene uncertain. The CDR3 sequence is CASSSSWDSTDTQYF. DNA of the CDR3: TGTGCCAGCAGTTCCAGTTGGGATAGCACAGATACGCAGTATTTT.